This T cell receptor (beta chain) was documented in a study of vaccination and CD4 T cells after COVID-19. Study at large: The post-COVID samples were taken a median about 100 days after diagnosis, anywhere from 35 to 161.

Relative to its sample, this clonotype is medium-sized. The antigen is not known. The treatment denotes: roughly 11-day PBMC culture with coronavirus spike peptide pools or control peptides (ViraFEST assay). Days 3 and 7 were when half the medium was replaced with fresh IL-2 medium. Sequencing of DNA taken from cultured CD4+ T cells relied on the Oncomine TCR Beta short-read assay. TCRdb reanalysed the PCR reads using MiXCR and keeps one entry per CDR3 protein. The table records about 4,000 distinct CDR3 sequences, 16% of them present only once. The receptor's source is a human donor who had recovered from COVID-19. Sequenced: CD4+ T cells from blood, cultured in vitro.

For the CDR3, the DNA is TGTGCCAGCAGTAGGACTTTACAGGGGGAGGGTAATTCACCCCTCCACTTT. It specifies CASSRTLQGEGNSPLHF. The rearrangement links TRBV2 to TRBJ1-6, with TRBD1 matching 8 bases. This CDR3 contains 17 residues. Trimming cost V 5 bases and J 6 bases; bases outside gene matches: 12. In germline, CDR1 is SNHLY, CDR2 FYNNEI.